The rows below give T cell receptor beta chains drawn from one sample of a study of T cells and copy number aberrations in small-cell lung cancer. Method: immunoSEQ multiplex PCR; TCRdb's copy keeps in-frame clones and lacks some. The sample gives over 6,500 clones, 75% to 85% of which show up once; about 4.5% is in the top ten. Specimen: normal tissue next to the tumor. Source of these receptors: a woman in her forties or fifties with small cell lung cancer. The CDR3 runs from the conserved cysteine through the conserved F or W. A D gene is named only where the DNA matches it firmly. Clone sizes are given selectively: once, few, many, or a class where the clone is expanded.

V gene	CDR3 length	D gene	J gene	clone size	CDR3 protein	CDR3 DNA
TRBV9	14	NA	TRBJ2-7	NA	CASSVGTEAYEQYF	TGTGCCAGCAGCGTAGGTACAGAAGCCTACGAGCAGTACTTC
TRBV28	14	TRBD1	TRBJ2-2	NA	CASRGQGAPGELFF	TGTGCCAGCAGGGGACAGGGGGCTCCCGGGGAGCTGTTTTTT
TRBV9	16	NA	TRBJ1-1	few	CASSGSQGTEGTEAFF	TGTGCCAGCAGCGGGAGCCAAGGGACCGAAGGCACTGAAGCTTTCTTT
TRBV7-9	15	TRBD2	TRBJ2-1	NA	CASRKREGLYNEQFF	TGTGCCAGCAGAAAGCGGGAGGGGTTATACAATGAGCAGTTCTTC
TRBV29-1	13	NA	TRBJ1-1	NA	CSVGLRVGGEAFF	TGCAGCGTTGGTTTGAGGGTGGGGGGTGAAGCTTTCTTT
TRBV5-4	14	TRBD1	TRBJ2-1	NA	CASSLGTGKNEQFF	TGTGCCAGCAGCTTGGGGACAGGGAAGAATGAGCAGTTCTTC
TRBV10-2	15	TRBD1	TRBJ2-3	NA	CASSGTGLIGDTQYF	TGCGCCAGCAGTGGGACAGGGTTAATTGGAGATACGCAGTATTTT
TRBV7-2	15	NA	TRBJ1-3	NA	CASSLSLYSGNTIYF	TGTGCCAGCAGCTTATCCCTATACTCTGGAAACACCATATATTTT
TRBV11-1	15	TRBD2	TRBJ2-5	NA	CASSFDGSGGETQYF	TGTGCCAGCAGTTTTGATGGGAGCGGGGGAGAGACCCAGTACTTC
TRBV18	12	NA	TRBJ2-2	few	CASSRNTGELFF	TGTGCCAGCTCACGGAACACCGGGGAGCTGTTTTTT
TRBV19	14	NA	TRBJ1-1	NA	CASSVKSLGAEAFF	TGTGCCAGTAGTGTTAAATCTCTCGGGGCTGAAGCTTTCTTT
TRBV9	17	TRBD1	TRBJ1-2	NA	CASSVRDRDFFGYGYTF	TGTGCCAGCAGCGTACGGGACAGGGACTTCTTTGGCTATGGCTACACCTTC
TRBV7-7	15	NA	TRBJ2-2	NA	CASSLLTTNTGELFF	TGTGCCAGCAGCTTATTGACAACGAACACCGGGGAGCTGTTTTTT
TRBV4-1	18	TRBD1	TRBJ2-4	once	CASSQMLGTESAKNIQYF	TGCGCCAGCAGCCAGATGCTGGGGACAGAGTCAGCCAAAAACATTCAGTACTTC
TRBV30	16	TRBD1	TRBJ1-1	NA	CAWSDFFGTENTEAFF	TGTGCCTGGAGTGATTTCTTCGGGACAGAAAACACTGAAGCTTTCTTT
TRBV27	15	TRBD1	TRBJ1-2	few	CASSLFQGAGDGYTF	TGTGCCAGCAGTTTATTTCAGGGGGCCGGGGATGGCTACACCTTC
TRBV7-9	16	NA	TRBJ2-2	once	CASSPRAGGNTGELFF	TGTGCCAGCAGCCCCCGGGCAGGCGGGAACACCGGGGAGCTGTTTTTT
TRBV6-6	16	TRBD1	TRBJ1-2	NA	CASSYDGTGGNYGYTF	TGTGCCAGCAGTTACGACGGGACAGGGGGTAACTATGGCTACACCTTC
TRBV28	11	NA	TRBJ2-2	NA	CASSAAIELFF	TGTGCCAGCAGTGCAGCAATCGAGCTGTTTTTT
TRBV6-5	12	NA	TRBJ2-7	NA	CASSDTSNEQYF	TGTGCCAGCAGTGACACTAGTAACGAGCAGTACTTC
TRBV25-1	12	NA	TRBJ2-1	NA	CASSVWAGEQFF	TGTGCCAGCAGTGTGTGGGCCGGTGAGCAGTTCTTC
TRBV19	13	NA	TRBJ2-3	few	CASSYTSTDTQYF	TGTGCCAGTAGTTATACTAGCACAGATACGCAGTATTTT
TRBV6-6	11	NA	TRBJ2-1	NA	CASSYDREQFF	TGTGCCAGCAGTTACGACAGAGAGCAGTTCTTC
TRBV6-1	15	NA	TRBJ2-5	once	CASSESTGSQETQYF	TGTGCCAGCAGTGAATCAACAGGGTCTCAAGAGACCCAGTACTTC
TRBV11-3	14	NA	TRBJ2-1	NA	CASSLESTYNEQFF	TGTGCCAGCAGCTTAGAGTCCACCTACAATGAGCAGTTCTTC
TRBV7-7	16	TRBD2	TRBJ2-3	NA	CASSELAGGPTDTQYF	TGTGCCAGCAGCGAATTAGCGGGAGGGCCTACAGATACGCAGTATTTT
TRBV18	16	TRBD2	TRBJ2-7	few	CASSPTGLAGGYEQYF	TGTGCCAGCTCACCAACGGGACTAGCGGGAGGGTACGAGCAGTACTTC
TRBV5-1	17	TRBD1	TRBJ1-1	NA	CASSLGDRVLTKTEAFF	TGCGCCAGCAGCTTGGGCGACAGGGTGTTAACCAAAACTGAAGCTTTCTTT
TRBV6-5	15	NA	TRBJ1-3	NA	CASSYRFTGGNTIYF	TGTGCCAGCAGTTACAGATTTACAGGGGGAAACACCATATATTTT
TRBV9	13	NA	TRBJ2-7	NA	CASSVGSHYEQYF	TGTGCCAGCAGCGTTGGGTCCCACTACGAGCAGTACTTC
TRBV11-1	15	NA	TRBJ1-1	NA	CASSFGEGSDTEAFF	TGTGCCAGCAGCTTTGGAGAGGGGTCGGACACTGAAGCTTTCTTT
TRBV4-3	16	TRBD1	TRBJ1-4	NA	CASSQDRTGTNEKLFF	TGCGCCAGCAGCCAAGATAGGACAGGAACTAATGAAAAACTGTTTTTT
TRBV29-1	14	NA	TRBJ2-1	NA	CSVSRELKYNEQFF	TGCAGCGTTTCCCGGGAATTAAAGTACAATGAGCAGTTCTTC
TRBV2	15	NA	TRBJ2-7	NA	CATHPDEGRNYEQYF	TGTGCCACCCACCCCGATGAGGGTAGGAACTACGAGCAGTACTTC
TRBV6-1	15	TRBD2	TRBJ2-7	NA	CASSDGSGSSYEQYF	TGTGCCAGCAGTGACGGTAGCGGGAGCTCCTACGAGCAGTACTTC
TRBV5-1	15	NA	TRBJ1-1	once	CASSSNSGGGTEAFF	TGCGCCAGCAGCTCAAACAGCGGAGGTGGCACTGAAGCTTTCTTT
TRBV12-5	16	TRBD1	TRBJ2-7	NA	CASGHWGQGNWYEQYF	TGTGCTAGTGGCCACTGGGGACAGGGTAACTGGTACGAGCAGTACTTC
TRBV7-9	15	NA	TRBJ1-1	NA	CASSLDRGQNTEAFF	TGTGCCAGCAGCTTAGATCGGGGACAGAACACTGAAGCTTTCTTT
TRBV18	14	NA	TRBJ1-2	NA	CASSPPIGSYGYTF	TGTGCCAGCTCACCACCAATAGGGAGCTATGGCTACACCTTC
TRBV30	8	NA	TRBJ2-1	NA	CAWDGGFF	TGTGCCTGGGATGGTGGTTTCTTC
TRBV13	17	NA	TRBJ2-7	NA	CASSLQGGVGEAYEQYF	TGTGCCAGCAGCTTACAAGGGGGGGTAGGAGAGGCCTACGAGCAGTACTTC
TRBV19	15	NA	TRBJ1-4	once	CASSNMGGFDEKLFF	TGTGCCAGTAGTAACATGGGGGGGTTCGATGAAAAACTGTTTTTT
TRBV21-1	16	NA	TRBJ1-4	NA	CASSKHNRDRDEKLFF	TGTGCCAGCAGCAAGCACAACCGGGACAGGGATGAAAAACTGTTTTTT
TRBV29-1	12	NA	TRBJ1-5	few	CSVRNSNQPQHF	TGCAGCGTTCGCAATAGCAATCAGCCCCAGCATTTT
TRBV30	11	NA	TRBJ2-7	NA	CAWRVSYEQYF	TGTGCCTGGAGGGTTTCCTACGAGCAGTACTTC
TRBV5-1	16	NA	TRBJ2-7	NA	CASSFPRRGSSYEQYF	TGCGCCAGCAGCTTCCCACGAAGGGGGAGCTCCTACGAGCAGTACTTC
TRBV5-4	16	TRBD2	TRBJ2-1	once	CASSLGLASRGNEQFF	TGTGCCAGCAGCTTGGGACTAGCGAGTAGAGGAAATGAGCAGTTCTTC
TRBV6-1	15	NA	TRBJ1-1	NA	CASSEALGLNTEAFF	TGTGCCAGCAGTGAAGCTCTAGGACTGAACACTGAAGCTTTCTTT
TRBV5-5	15	NA	TRBJ2-2	NA	CASSLVQGGTGELFF	TGTGCCAGCAGCTTGGTTCAGGGTGGCACCGGGGAGCTGTTTTTT
TRBV2	13	NA	TRBJ1-4	NA	CASRQTTNEKLFF	TGTGCCAGCAGACAGACAACTAATGAAAAACTGTTTTTT
TRBV10-3	15	TRBD2	TRBJ2-1	NA	CAISRGLADYNEQFF	TGTGCCATTTCCCGGGGACTAGCGGATTACAATGAGCAGTTCTTC
TRBV6-1	18	NA	TRBJ1-2	NA	CASSEYAGPRFSNYGYTF	TGTGCCAGCAGTGAATACGCGGGCCCCAGATTCTCTAACTATGGCTACACCTTT
TRBV7-3	13	NA	TRBJ2-3	NA	CASSLSAWDTQYF	TGTGCCAGCAGCTTATCTGCCTGGGATACGCAGTATTTT